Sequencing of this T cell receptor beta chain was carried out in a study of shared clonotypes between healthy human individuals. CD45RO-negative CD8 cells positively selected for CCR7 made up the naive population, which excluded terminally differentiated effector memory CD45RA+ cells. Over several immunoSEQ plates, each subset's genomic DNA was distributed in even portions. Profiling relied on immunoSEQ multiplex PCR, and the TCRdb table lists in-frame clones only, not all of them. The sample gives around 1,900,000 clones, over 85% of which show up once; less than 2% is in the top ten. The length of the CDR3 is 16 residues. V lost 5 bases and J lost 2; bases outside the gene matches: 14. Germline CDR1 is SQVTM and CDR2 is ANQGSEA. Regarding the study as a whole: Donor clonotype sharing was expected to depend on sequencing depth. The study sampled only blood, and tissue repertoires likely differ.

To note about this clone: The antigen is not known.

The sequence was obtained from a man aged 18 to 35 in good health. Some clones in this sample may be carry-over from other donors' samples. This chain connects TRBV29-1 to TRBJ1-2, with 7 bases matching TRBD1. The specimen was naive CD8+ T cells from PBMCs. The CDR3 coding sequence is TGCAGCGTTATCACAGGGGCCCCGGAATCAAACTATGGCTACACCTTC. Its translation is CSVITGAPESNYGYTF.